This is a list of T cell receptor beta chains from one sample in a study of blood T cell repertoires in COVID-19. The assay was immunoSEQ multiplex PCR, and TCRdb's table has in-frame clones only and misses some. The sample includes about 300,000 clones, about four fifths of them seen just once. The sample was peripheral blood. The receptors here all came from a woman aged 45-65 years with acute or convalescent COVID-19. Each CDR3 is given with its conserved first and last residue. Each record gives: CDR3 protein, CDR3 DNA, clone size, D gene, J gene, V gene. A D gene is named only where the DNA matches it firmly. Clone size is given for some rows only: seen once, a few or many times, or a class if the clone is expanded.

CAIRSGDTQYF TGTGCCATCCGATCAGGGGATACGCAGTATTTT NA NA TRBJ2-3 TRBV12-3/TRBV12-4
CASSRTSGYNEQFF TGTGCCAGCAGTCGGACTAGCGGCTACAATGAGCAGTTCTTC NA TRBD2 TRBJ2-1 TRBV5-4
CASSLAGRAQETQYF TGTGCCAGCAGCTTGGCAGGCAGGGCTCAAGAGACCCAGTACTTC once NA TRBJ2-5 TRBV5-4
CASRTGGSDTEAFF TGTGCCAGCAGGACAGGGGGGTCGGACACTGAAGCTTTCTTT once TRBD1 TRBJ1-1 TRBV6-4
CASSYRQGGGANVLTF TGTGCCAGCAGTTATCGACAGGGTGGTGGGGCCAACGTCCTGACTTTC NA TRBD1 TRBJ2-6 TRBV6-5
CASTSKSRTEGNTIYF TGTGCCAGCACCTCAAAATCCCGGACAGAGGGAAACACCATATATTTT NA NA TRBJ1-3 TRBV21-1
CASSLQVFGKLFF TGTGCCAGCAGTTTACAGGTATTCGGAAAACTGTTTTTT NA NA TRBJ1-4 TRBV12-3/TRBV12-4
CASSFSNEQFF TGTGCCAGCAGCTTCTCCAATGAGCAGTTCTTC NA NA TRBJ2-1 TRBV7-2
CASSTDRRIGLFF TGCGCCAGCAGCACCGACAGGCGTATTGGGCTGTTTTTT few NA TRBJ1-4 TRBV5-1
CASSLVDGGTGELFF TGCGCCAGCAGCTTGGTAGATGGAGGAACCGGGGAGCTGTTTTTT NA NA TRBJ2-2 TRBV5-1
CASSLDPWDRGREAFF TGTGCCAGCAGCTTAGACCCTTGGGACAGGGGGCGCGAGGCTTTCTTT once TRBD1 TRBJ1-1 TRBV7-2
CASSLSTGKTIYF TGTGCCAGCAGCTTAAGCACCGGGAAGACCATATATTTT NA NA TRBJ1-3 TRBV7-9
CASSAPGLAGGRTDTQYF TGTGCCAGCAGCGCTCCTGGACTAGCGGGGGGGCGGACAGATACGCAGTATTTT NA TRBD2 TRBJ2-3 TRBV11-2
CASSSRRGLEETQYF TGTGCCAGCAGCTCCCGAAGGGGCTTGGAGGAGACCCAGTACTTC NA NA TRBJ2-5 TRBV7-3
CASSKVGQGTQYF TGTGCCAGCAGTAAGGTTGGACAGGGGACGCAGTATTTT NA TRBD1 TRBJ2-3 TRBV25-1
CASSLEGSRQGDSPLHF TGTGCCAGCAGCTTAGAAGGAAGTAGGCAGGGGGATTCACCCCTCCACTTT NA TRBD1 TRBJ1-6 TRBV7-2
CAWSGGGSIYGYTF TGTGCCTGGAGTGGGGGGGGTTCGATCTATGGCTACACCTTC NA NA TRBJ1-2 TRBV30
CASSRGETFYEQYF TGTGCCAGCAGCAGAGGTGAGACCTTCTACGAGCAGTACTTC NA NA TRBJ2-7 TRBV19
CATSRAELGGAEADTQYF TGTGCCACCAGCAGAGCGGAGCTAGGGGGCGCGGAAGCAGATACGCAGTATTTT NA TRBD1 TRBJ2-3 TRBV15
CASSSGQATAGYGYTF TGTGCCAGCTCATCGGGACAGGCTACAGCAGGCTATGGCTACACCTTC NA TRBD1 TRBJ1-2 TRBV18
CASSIGRNTEAFF TGTGCCAGTAGTATTGGCAGAAACACTGAAGCTTTCTTT NA NA TRBJ1-1 TRBV19
CASSIQFRDRGRGEWHRGAVF TGTGCCAGTAGTATTCAATTTAGAGACAGGGGCCGCGGGGAGTGGCACCGGGGAGCTGTTTTT NA TRBD1 TRBJ2-2 TRBV19
CASSFRGPGNTIYF TGTGCCAGCAGCTTCAGGGGGCCTGGAAACACCATATATTTT once TRBD1 TRBJ1-3 TRBV5-4
CASSVGATDTQYF TGTGCCAGCTCGGTCGGAGCCACAGATACGCAGTATTTT NA NA TRBJ2-3 TRBV18
CAWTLKGGGGQFF TGTGCCTGGACCCTTAAGGGGGGCGGGGGGCAGTTCTTC once NA TRBJ2-1 TRBV30
CASSWGTGSGDTEAFF TGTGCCAGCAGCTGGGGGACAGGGTCCGGGGACACTGAAGCTTTCTTT NA TRBD1 TRBJ1-1 TRBV5-6
CSVESAIPEAFF TGCAGCGTTGAGTCTGCTATCCCTGAAGCTTTCTTT NA NA TRBJ1-1 TRBV29-1
CATIGDRENEQYF TGTGCCACTATCGGGGACAGGGAAAACGAGCAGTACTTC NA TRBD1 TRBJ2-7 TRBV10-3
CASSQGSGDTQYF TGTGCCAGCAGCCAGGGGTCGGGAGATACGCAGTATTTT NA NA TRBJ2-3 TRBV7-9
CASAGGVRSEAFF TGTGCCAGCGCAGGGGGCGTTAGGTCTGAAGCTTTCTTT NA TRBD1 TRBJ1-1 TRBV6-5
CASSQGFGKLFF TGTGCCAGCAGCCAAGGTTTCGGGAAACTGTTTTTT NA NA TRBJ1-4 TRBV3-1/TRBV3-2
CASSGSLGGQYF TGTGCCAGCAGTGGATCTTTGGGGGGGCAGTACTTC NA NA TRBJ2-7 TRBV3-1/TRBV3-2
CASSSGQVAEAFF TGTGCCAGCAGCTCGGGACAGGTAGCTGAAGCTTTCTTT NA TRBD1 TRBJ1-1 TRBV5-6
CASSLPGDTQYF TGTGCCAGTAGTCTCCCGGGGGATACGCAGTATTTT NA NA TRBJ2-3 TRBV19
CASSTTTGPTDTQYF TGTGCCAGCAGTACTACTACAGGACCCACAGATACGCAGTATTTT NA NA TRBJ2-3 TRBV6-2/TRBV6-3
CASSLVTGTAEAFF TGCGCCAGCAGCTTGGTAACCGGGACAGCTGAAGCTTTCTTT NA TRBD1 TRBJ1-1 TRBV5-1
CASSSQTSGTQQFF TGTGCCAGTAGTTCCCAGACTAGCGGGACACAGCAGTTCTTC NA TRBD2 TRBJ2-1 TRBV19
CAGDTGTGGRIYGYTF TGTGCCGGAGACACCGGGACAGGGGGGAGAATCTATGGCTACACCTTC NA TRBD1 TRBJ1-2 TRBV30
CASSLEWTATGELFF TGCGCCAGCAGCTTGGAATGGACAGCAACCGGGGAGCTGTTTTTT NA NA TRBJ2-2 TRBV5-1
CASSQPGLAGPSDTQYF TGCGCCAGCAGCCAACCGGGACTAGCGGGACCCTCAGATACGCAGTATTTT NA TRBD2 TRBJ2-3 TRBV4-1
CASSLRPAQLAGDYNEQFF TGTGCCAGCAGTTTGCGCCCGGCCCAACTAGCGGGGGACTACAATGAGCAGTTCTTC once TRBD2 TRBJ2-1 TRBV27
CSASPVNEQFF TGCAGTGCTAGCCCGGTCAATGAGCAGTTCTTC NA NA TRBJ2-1 TRBV20-1
CASSPRTGGTDTQYF TGTGCCAGCAGCCCGCGGACAGGGGGGACAGATACGCAGTATTTT NA TRBD1 TRBJ2-3 TRBV7-2
CASSQSTGGSRNQPQHF TGTGCCAGCAGCCAGTCAACAGGGGGGAGTCGGAATCAGCCCCAGCATTTT NA TRBD1 TRBJ1-5 TRBV13
CASSPWGLAGITEQYF TGTGCCAGCAGCCCCTGGGGACTAGCGGGCATTACCGAGCAGTACTTC NA TRBD2 TRBJ2-7 TRBV7-2
CSVEQGGLNTEAFF TGCAGCGTTGAACAGGGAGGCCTGAACACTGAAGCTTTCTTT NA NA TRBJ1-1 TRBV29-1
CASRGTGLDTIYF TGTGCCAGCAGGGGGACAGGGCTAGACACCATATATTTT NA TRBD1 TRBJ1-3 TRBV6-5
CAWQGMWNTEAFF TGTGCCTGGCAGGGGATGTGGAACACTGAAGCTTTCTTT NA NA TRBJ1-1 TRBV30
CASSQVSGSTDTQYF TGCGCCAGCAGCCAAGTTTCGGGGAGCACAGATACGCAGTATTTT NA NA TRBJ2-3 TRBV4-3
CASSLGSVDTQYF TGTGCCAGCAGTCTCGGTAGCGTGGATACGCAGTATTTT NA NA TRBJ2-3 TRBV25-1
CASSYSRGNEQFF TGTGCCAGCAGTTACTCTAGAGGCAATGAGCAGTTCTTC NA NA TRBJ2-1 TRBV6-5
CASSHRTGTGKSQAFF TGTGCCAGCAGCCACCGGACAGGGACCGGAAAATCCCAAGCTTTCTTT NA TRBD1 TRBJ1-1 TRBV7-9
CASSLLLAGAPQETQYF TGCGCCAGCAGCTTGCTACTAGCGGGGGCCCCACAAGAGACCCAGTACTTC NA TRBD2 TRBJ2-5 TRBV5-1
CASSQDLALQGNQPQHF TGTGCCAGCAGCCAAGATCTGGCCCTACAGGGCAATCAGCCCCAGCATTTT NA NA TRBJ1-5 TRBV4-2
CSVVLGWSNYGYTF TGCAGCGTGGTACTCGGGTGGTCTAACTATGGCTACACCTTC NA NA TRBJ1-2 TRBV29-1
CASSSRVQGGSDEQYF TGTGCCAGCTCATCCCGCGTCCAGGGGGGTAGCGACGAGCAGTACTTC NA NA TRBJ2-7 TRBV18
CASTPRQGNGELFF TGTGCCAGCACCCCTCGACAGGGGAACGGGGAGCTGTTTTTT few TRBD1 TRBJ2-2 TRBV6-2/TRBV6-3
CASSPRAGALNYGYTF TGTGCCAGCAGCCCCCGTGCGGGGGCTTTGAACTATGGCTACACCTTC NA NA TRBJ1-2 TRBV5-4